This entry concerns a single T cell receptor (beta chain). V shed 5 bases and J shed 2 bases, with 13 bases lying between them. The CDR3 covers 16 residues. Germline V gene data show CDR1 as SEHNR and CDR2 as FQNEAQ (reference sequence). This record belongs to a study of cytomegalovirus exposure and HLA in healthy donors. Profiling relied on immunoSEQ multiplex PCR, and the TCRdb table lists in-frame clones only, not all of them. The data contain 90,000 to 100,000 clones, about 93% of them seen just once; the ten biggest clones take up about 1.1%. The rearrangement joins TRBV7-9 to TRBJ2-6; D is perhaps TRBD2 (6 bases). The specimen was PBMCs. The receptor comes from a woman under 40 in good health and CMV-seropositive. The CDR3 DNA is TGTGCCAGCAGCACTATCTCGGGGGCTGGGGCCAACGTCCTGACTTTC. This translates into CASSTISGAGANVLTF.